These T cell receptor beta chains were read from a single sample in a study of T-cell reconstitution after alpha-beta-depleted transplantation in children. Each CDR3 protein is one row after TCRdb ran MiXCR on the PCR reads. The table includes about 110,000 distinct CDR3 sequences, about 9.3% detected once. The material was PBMCs, obtained before TCRalphabeta/CD19-depleted stem cell transplant. These receptors came from a boy between 2 and 10 years old with acute lymphoblastic leukemia, due to receive a stem cell transplant. Each CDR3 is given with its conserved first and last residue. A D gene is named only where the DNA matches it firmly. Not all rows give a size; the values are once, few, many and, for expanded clones, a class.

d_call j_call clone_size v_call cdr3_nt cdr3_aa
. TRBJ2-1 . TRBV15 TGTGCCACCAGAGGTTTCAATGAGCAGTTCTTC CATRGFNEQFF
TRBD2 TRBJ2-7 . TRBV11-1 TGTGCCAGCAGACCAGGACTAGGGTACAGCGAGCAGTACTTC CASRPGLGYSEQYF
. TRBJ1-5 . TRBV5-1 TGCGCCAGCAGCCCTGGAGGCGCGGGGGCTCAGCCCCAGCATTTT CASSPGGAGAQPQHF
TRBD1 TRBJ2-1 many TRBV6-5 TGTGCCAGCAGTTACGAGGCAGGGGGTTACAATGAGCAGTTCTTC CASSYEAGGYNEQFF
. TRBJ2-7 . TRBV7-2 TGTGCCAGCAGCTCAACCGGGACGGCTTATCAGCAGTACTTC CASSSTGTAYQQYF
TRBD2 TRBJ2-3 . TRBV7-2 TGTGCCAGCAGCCAACGTAGCGGGAGGGCCACAGATACGCAGTATTTT CASSQRSGRATDTQYF
TRBD2 TRBJ2-5 . TRBV7-6 TGTGCCAGCAGCTTAGTTGGGGGAGGGGAGACCCAGTACTTC CASSLVGGGETQYF
TRBD1 TRBJ1-2 . TRBV27 TGTGCCAGCTGGCCAAGGGAGGGGGCATGGGATGGCTACACCTTC CASWPREGAWDGYTF
TRBD2 TRBJ2-1 few TRBV3-1 TGTGCCAGCAGCCCCCTCCCTAGCGGACGTTCGGGTGAGCAGTTCTTC CASSPLPSGRSGEQFF
. TRBJ2-1 . TRBV5-1 TGCGCCAGCAGCGCACCCGGGGCCTACAATGAGCAGTTCTTC CASSAPGAYNEQFF
TRBD1 TRBJ1-1 few TRBV6-1 TGTGCCAGCAGGGACAGGAAGAACACTGAAGCTTTCTTT CASRDRKNTEAFF
TRBD2 TRBJ2-1 . TRBV19 TGTGCCAGTTCTCCACTAGCGGGAGGGAATGAGCAGTTCTTC CASSPLAGGNEQFF
. TRBJ2-5 . TRBV7-9 TGTGCCAGCATGCTCGTCGGACGAGAGACCCAGTACTTC CASMLVGRETQYF
. TRBJ2-2 many TRBV20-1 TGCAGTGCTAGAGATGGGGGCCGAGACACCGGGGAGCTGTTTTTT CSARDGGRDTGELFF
. TRBJ2-1 few TRBV18 TGTGCCAGCTCACCCCAGAGCTCCTACAATGAGCAGTTCTTC CASSPQSSYNEQFF
. TRBJ2-5 . TRBV5-1 TGCGCCAGCAGCTTGCAAGCTAGCAGCGAGACCCAGTACTTC CASSLQASSETQYF
. TRBJ2-1 . TRBV5-1 TGCGCCAGCAGCTCCCGAGCGGGCCAGGGCTCGAGTGAGCAGTTCTTC CASSSRAGQGSSEQFF
. TRBJ2-1 few TRBV20-1 TGCAGTGCTAGATTGGATCTTGAGCAGTTCTTC CSARLDLEQFF
. TRBJ2-7 many TRBV7-8 TGTGCCAGCAGCTTAGAATCAGGGTTGAACGAGCAGTACTTC CASSLESGLNEQYF
TRBD2 TRBJ2-4 many TRBV5-1 TGCGCCAGCAGCTTGGGGACTAGCGGGGCCGAAATAGCCAAAAACATTCAGTACTTC CASSLGTSGAEIAKNIQYF
TRBD1 TRBJ2-7 many TRBV5-6 TGTGCCAGCAGCTGGGGACAGGGGGGTTACGAGCAGTACTTC CASSWGQGGYEQYF
TRBD2 TRBJ2-1 few TRBV7-9 TGTGCCAGCAGCCTATCTAAGGGGAGGGTTCCGTTCTTC CASSLSKGRVPFF
. TRBJ2-7 . TRBV5-8 TGTGCCAGCTCCCCTTGTCAACCGCACGAGCAGTACTTC CASSPCQPHEQYF
. TRBJ2-7 . TRBV2 TGTGCCAGCAAATTGGACTGGCTAGCGAACTCCTACGAGCAGTACTTC CASKLDWLANSYEQYF
. TRBJ2-2 few TRBV7-9 TGTGCCAGCAGCTTCCTCGACTTGATACTTGCCGGGGAGCTGTTTTTT CASSFLDLILAGELFF
. TRBJ2-1 few TRBV20-1 TGCAGTGCTAGAGATCTCGAGCGGACCACCTACAATGAGCAGTTCTTC CSARDLERTTYNEQFF
. TRBJ1-1 . TRBV20-1 TGCAGTGCTAGAGATGAGGTGACTCTGGGGACTGAAGCTTTCTTT CSARDEVTLGTEAFF
. TRBJ2-3 . TRBV3-1 TGTGCCAGCAGCCAAGAAGGAGGGACTTTGGATACGCAGTATTTT CASSQEGGTLDTQYF
. TRBJ1-1 . TRBV7-9 TGTGCCAGCAGCCAGGCAGATGGGTTCGAAGCTTTCTTT CASSQADGFEAFF
. TRBJ1-4 many TRBV7-7 TGTGCTAGCAGCCAAGACCAGGGGGAAAAACTGTTTTTT CASSQDQGEKLFF
. TRBJ2-3 many TRBV6-2/TRBV6-3 TGTGCCACGACTAGTACAGATACGCAGTATTTT CATTSTDTQYF
. TRBJ2-2 . TRBV12-3/TRBV12-4 TGTGCCAGCAGTCCAGCCCCCACCCCGGGATCCCCCGGGGAGCTGTTTTTT CASSPAPTPGSPGELFF
TRBD1 TRBJ2-7 few TRBV2 TGTGCCAGCAGTGAATCACATCCAGGACAGGGGTTCTACGAGCAGTACTTC CASSESHPGQGFYEQYF
TRBD2 TRBJ2-7 . TRBV6-1 TGTGCCAGCAGTGAAGCGGTGGGGACTAGCGCCTACGAGCAGTACTTC CASSEAVGTSAYEQYF
. TRBJ2-7 . TRBV3-1 TGTGCCAGCAGCCCAGGAAGACAGAGATCCTACGAGCAGTACTTC CASSPGRQRSYEQYF
. TRBJ1-5 few TRBV20-1 TGCAGTGCTAGAGAGGCCGGCGACAATCAGCCCCAGCATTTT CSAREAGDNQPQHF
TRBD1 TRBJ2-1 many TRBV20-1 TGCAGTGCCCCAGGGGGTTACAATGAGCAGTTCTTC CSAPGGYNEQFF
. TRBJ2-1 many TRBV11-2 TGTGCCAGCAGCTCCATAGGTTTGAGGGAGCAGTTCTTC CASSSIGLREQFF
TRBD2 TRBJ2-3 few TRBV18 TGTGCCAGCTCACCCCGGACTAGCGGAGCAGATACGCAGTATTTT CASSPRTSGADTQYF
TRBD2 TRBJ2-5 . TRBV20-1 TGCAGTGCTAGCCCCGGCGGGGGGGCCCGGGAGACCCAGTACTTC CSASPGGGARETQYF
. TRBJ1-1 few TRBV29-1 TGCAGCGTTGAAGACGCAATACAGGGTAGGGACACTGAAGCTTTCTTT CSVEDAIQGRDTEAFF
. TRBJ2-7 few TRBV20-1 TGCAGTGCTAGGGCCCAGGGGAGGTGGGCCTACGAGCAGTACTTC CSARAQGRWAYEQYF
. TRBJ2-7 many TRBV18 TGTGCCAGCTCACCGGCCGCGGGGACCGGTTTCTACGAGCAGTACTTC CASSPAAGTGFYEQYF
TRBD1 TRBJ2-7 many TRBV5-1 TGCGCCAGCAGCTTGGGGGACAGGGAGATCCGCGAGCAGTACTTC CASSLGDREIREQYF
TRBD2 TRBJ2-7 many TRBV12-3/TRBV12-4 TGTGCCTTTGCGGGGGAGCCCGAGCAGTACTTC CAFAGEPEQYF
. TRBJ2-1 . TRBV18 TGTGCCAGCTCACCACCTTGGCTGGCGGGATTCTACAATGAGCAGTTCTTC CASSPPWLAGFYNEQFF
TRBD1 TRBJ1-4 . TRBV20-1 TGCAGACCCGGGACAGGGGCAGGGGCTAATGAAAAACTGTTTTTT CRPGTGAGANEKLFF
TRBD1 TRBJ1-5 many TRBV18 TGTGCCAGCTCACGACAGGGGGATCAGCCCCAGCATTTT CASSRQGDQPQHF
TRBD1 TRBJ2-5 few TRBV2 TGTGCCAGCAGTGGGGACAGGGATGAGACCCAGTACTTC CASSGDRDETQYF
. TRBJ2-7 few TRBV29-1 TGCAGCGTCGCACTAGTAACCCCCTACGAGCAGTACTTC CSVALVTPYEQYF
TRBD2 TRBJ2-1 . TRBV29-1 TGCAGCGTTGTAGGGACTAGCAAGGATGAGCAGTTCTTC CSVVGTSKDEQFF
. TRBJ2-3 many TRBV7-9 TGTGCCAGCAGCTTCAGTATCACAGATACGCAGTATTTT CASSFSITDTQYF
TRBD2 TRBJ2-7 many TRBV6-5 TGTGCCAGCAGTTGGTTAGCGGGACTAGACTCCTACGAGCAGTACTTC CASSWLAGLDSYEQYF
TRBD1 TRBJ2-5 many TRBV5-1 TGCGCCAGCAGCTTGACCGGGACAGGGGAGACCCAGTACTTC CASSLTGTGETQYF
. TRBJ2-7 . TRBV5-4 TGTGCCAGCAGCCCTTACGGGAGTAACTACGAGCAGTACTTC CASSPYGSNYEQYF
. TRBJ2-1 . TRBV28 TGTGCCAGCCGAATCCATAACTCATACAATGAGCAGTTCTTC CASRIHNSYNEQFF
TRBD2 TRBJ2-7 many TRBV7-9 TGTGCCAGCAGCTTCCCGGGAGGGCCTTACGAGCAGTACTTC CASSFPGGPYEQYF